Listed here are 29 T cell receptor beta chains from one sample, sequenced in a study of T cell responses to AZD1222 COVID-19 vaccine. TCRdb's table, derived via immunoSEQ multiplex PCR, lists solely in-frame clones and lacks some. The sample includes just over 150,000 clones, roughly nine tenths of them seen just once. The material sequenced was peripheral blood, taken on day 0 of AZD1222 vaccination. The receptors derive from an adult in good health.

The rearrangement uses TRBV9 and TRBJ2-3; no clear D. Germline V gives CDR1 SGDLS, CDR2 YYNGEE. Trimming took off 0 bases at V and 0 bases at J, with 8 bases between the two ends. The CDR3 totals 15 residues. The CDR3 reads CASSVGGASTDTQYF. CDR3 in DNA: TGTGCCAGCAGCGTAGGAGGTGCTAGCACAGATACGCAGTATTTT.

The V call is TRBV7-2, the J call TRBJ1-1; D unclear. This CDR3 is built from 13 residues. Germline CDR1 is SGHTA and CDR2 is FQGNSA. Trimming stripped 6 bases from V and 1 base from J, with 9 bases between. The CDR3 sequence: CASSHRENTEAFF. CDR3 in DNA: TGTGCCAGCAGTCATCGGGAGAACACTGAAGCTTTCTTT.

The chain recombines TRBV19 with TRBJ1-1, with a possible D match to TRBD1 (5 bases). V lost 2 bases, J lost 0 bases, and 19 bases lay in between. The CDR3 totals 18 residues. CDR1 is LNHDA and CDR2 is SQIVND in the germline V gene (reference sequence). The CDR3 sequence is CASSILKGIGSLNTEAFF. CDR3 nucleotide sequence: TGTGCCAGTAGTATATTGAAGGGGATTGGGAGCTTGAACACTGAAGCTTTCTTT.

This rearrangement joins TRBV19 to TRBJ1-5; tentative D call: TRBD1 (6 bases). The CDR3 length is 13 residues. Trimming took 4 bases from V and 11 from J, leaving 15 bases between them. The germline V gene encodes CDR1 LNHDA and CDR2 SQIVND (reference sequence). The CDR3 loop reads CASSTGGTGTQHF. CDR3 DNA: TGTGCCAGTAGTACCGGGGGTACAGGGACCCAGCATTTT.

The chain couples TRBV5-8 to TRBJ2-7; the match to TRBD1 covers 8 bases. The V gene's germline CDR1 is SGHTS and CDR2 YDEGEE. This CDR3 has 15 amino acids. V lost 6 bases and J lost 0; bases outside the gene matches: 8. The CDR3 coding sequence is TGTGCCAGCAACCCGGGACAGGTGAGCTCCTACGAGCAGTACTTC. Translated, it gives CASNPGQVSSYEQYF.

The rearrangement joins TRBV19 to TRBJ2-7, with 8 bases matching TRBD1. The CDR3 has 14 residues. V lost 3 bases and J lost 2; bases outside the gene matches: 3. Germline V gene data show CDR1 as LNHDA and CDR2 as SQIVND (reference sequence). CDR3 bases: TGTGCCAGTAGTATTGGGACAGGCCCCTACGAGCAGTACTTC. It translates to CASSIGTGPYEQYF.

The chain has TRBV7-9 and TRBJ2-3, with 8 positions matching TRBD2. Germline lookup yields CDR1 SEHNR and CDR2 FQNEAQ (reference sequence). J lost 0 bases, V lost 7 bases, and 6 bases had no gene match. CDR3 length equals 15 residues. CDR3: CASTRLATSTDTQYF. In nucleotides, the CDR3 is TGTGCCAGCACAAGACTAGCGACGAGCACAGATACGCAGTATTTT.

In DNA, the CDR3 is TGTGCCAGCAGTCAGAAAGGGACTAGCGGGAACACCGGGGAGCTGTTTTTT. Encoded protein: CASSQKGTSGNTGELFF. J is TRBJ2-2 and V is TRBV6-4; TRBD2 aligns across 11 bases. Germline V gives CDR1 MRHNA, CDR2 SNTAGT. J gave up 1 base and V 5 bases, and 6 bases lay outside the gene matches. The CDR3 spans 17 residues.

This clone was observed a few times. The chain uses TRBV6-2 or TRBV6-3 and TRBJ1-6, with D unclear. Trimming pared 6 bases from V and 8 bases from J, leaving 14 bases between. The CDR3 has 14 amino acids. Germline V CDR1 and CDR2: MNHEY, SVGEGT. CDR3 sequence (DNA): TGTGCCAGCAGCCCCTCGTCGCCCTATTCACCCCTCCACTTT. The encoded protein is CASSPSSPYSPLHF.

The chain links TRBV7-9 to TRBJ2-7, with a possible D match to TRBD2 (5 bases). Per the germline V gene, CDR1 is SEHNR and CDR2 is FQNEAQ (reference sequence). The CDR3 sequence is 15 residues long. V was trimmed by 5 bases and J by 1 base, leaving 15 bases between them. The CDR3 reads CASSGRSGRSYEQYF. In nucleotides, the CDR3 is TGTGCCAGCAGCGGACGCAGCGGACGGTCCTACGAGCAGTACTTC.

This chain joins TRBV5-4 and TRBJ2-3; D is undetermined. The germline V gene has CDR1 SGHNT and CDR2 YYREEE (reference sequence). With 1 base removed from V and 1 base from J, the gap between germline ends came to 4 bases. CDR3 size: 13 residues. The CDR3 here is CASSLMGTDTQYF. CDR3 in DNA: TGTGCCAGCAGCTTGATGGGCACAGATACGCAGTATTTT. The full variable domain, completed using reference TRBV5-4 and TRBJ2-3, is ETGVTQSPTHLIKTRGQQVTLRCSSQSGHNTVSWYQQALGQGPQFIFQYYREEENGRGNFPPRFSGLQFPNYSSELNVNALELDDSALYLCASSLMGTDTQYFGPGTRLTVL.

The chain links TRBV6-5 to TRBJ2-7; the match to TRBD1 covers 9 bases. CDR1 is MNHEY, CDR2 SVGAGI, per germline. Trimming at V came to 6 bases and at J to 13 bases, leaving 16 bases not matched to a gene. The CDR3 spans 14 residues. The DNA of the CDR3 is TGTGCCAGCAGCCAAACGGGGTCGGGACAGGGCTTATACTTC. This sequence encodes CASSQTGSGQGLYF.

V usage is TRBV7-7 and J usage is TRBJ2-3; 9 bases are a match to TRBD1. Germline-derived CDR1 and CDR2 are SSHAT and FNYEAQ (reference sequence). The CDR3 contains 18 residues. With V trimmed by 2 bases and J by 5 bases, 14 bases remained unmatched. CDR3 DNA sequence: TGTGCCAGCAGCTTAAATCTCCCGGGACAGGGTGGGAAAGATACGCAGTATTTT. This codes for CASSLNLPGQGGKDTQYF. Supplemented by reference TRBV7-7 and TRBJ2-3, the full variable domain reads GAGVSQSPRYKVTKRGQDVTLRCDPISSHATLYWYQQALGQGPEFLTYFNYEAQPDKSGLPSDRFSAERPEGSISTLTIQRTEQRDSAMYRCASSLNLPGQGGKDTQYFGPGTRLTVL.

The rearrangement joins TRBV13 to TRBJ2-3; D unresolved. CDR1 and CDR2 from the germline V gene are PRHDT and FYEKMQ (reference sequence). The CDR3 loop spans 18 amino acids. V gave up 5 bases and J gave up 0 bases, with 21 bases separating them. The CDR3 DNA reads TGTGCCAGCAGCACCTCCTTTGGATCCGGGTATAGCACAGATACGCAGTATTTT. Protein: CASSTSFGSGYSTDTQYF.

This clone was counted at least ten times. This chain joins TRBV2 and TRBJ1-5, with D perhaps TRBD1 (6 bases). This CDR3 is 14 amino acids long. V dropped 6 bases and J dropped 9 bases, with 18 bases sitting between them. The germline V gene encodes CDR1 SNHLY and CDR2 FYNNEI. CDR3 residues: CASSGDGQIRPQHF. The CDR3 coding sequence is TGTGCCAGCAGCGGGGACGGACAGATTCGGCCCCAGCATTTT.

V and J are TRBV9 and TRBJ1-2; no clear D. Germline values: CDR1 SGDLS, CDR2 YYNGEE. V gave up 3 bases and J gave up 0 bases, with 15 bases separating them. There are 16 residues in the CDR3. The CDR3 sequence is CASSAPVTGANYGYTF. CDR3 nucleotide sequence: TGTGCCAGCAGCGCCCCTGTAACGGGAGCTAACTATGGCTACACCTTC.

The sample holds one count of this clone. CDR3 nucleotides: TGTGCCAGCAGTTACACGGGACCGCGAACGGATACGCAGTATTTT. Its protein product is CASSYTGPRTDTQYF. V usage is TRBV6-5 and J usage is TRBJ2-3; D tentatively reads TRBD1 or TRBD2 (5 bases each). The CDR3 is made up of 15 amino acids. The germline V gene encodes CDR1 MNHEY and CDR2 SVGAGI. V was clipped by 2 bases and J by 6 bases, with 15 bases between them.

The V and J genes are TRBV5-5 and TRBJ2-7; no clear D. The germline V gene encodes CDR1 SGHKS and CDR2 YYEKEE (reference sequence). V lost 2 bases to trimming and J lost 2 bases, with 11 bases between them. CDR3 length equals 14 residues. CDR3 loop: CASSLGLSPYEQYF. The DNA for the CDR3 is TGTGCCAGCAGCTTAGGCCTCAGCCCCTACGAGCAGTACTTC. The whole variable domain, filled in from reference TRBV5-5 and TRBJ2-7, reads DAGVTQSPTHLIKTRGQQVTLRCSPISGHKSVSWYQQVLGQGPQFIFQYYEKEERGRGNFPDRFSARQFPNYSSELNVNALLLGDSALYLCASSLGLSPYEQYFGPGTRLTVT.

This CDR3 reads CASGPRTGRSNQPQHF. The CDR3 DNA is TGTGCTAGTGGTCCTCGGACAGGGAGGTCCAATCAGCCCCAGCATTTT. The chain links TRBV12-5 to TRBJ1-5; 8 nucleotides agree with TRBD1. Germline loops: CDR1 LGHNT, CDR2 FRNRAP. The junction had 9 bases not matched to a gene; V was cut back by 5 bases and J by 3 bases. This CDR3 is built from 16 residues.

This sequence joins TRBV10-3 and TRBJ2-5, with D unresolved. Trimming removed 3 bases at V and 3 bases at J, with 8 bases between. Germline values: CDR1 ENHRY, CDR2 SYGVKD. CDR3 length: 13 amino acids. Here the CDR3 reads CAISDGQEETQYF. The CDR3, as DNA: TGTGCCATCAGTGATGGGCAGGAAGAGACCCAGTACTTC.

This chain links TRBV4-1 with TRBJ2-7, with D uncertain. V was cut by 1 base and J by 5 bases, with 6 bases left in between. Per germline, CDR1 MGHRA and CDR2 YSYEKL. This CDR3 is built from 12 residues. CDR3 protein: CASSQGLDEQYF. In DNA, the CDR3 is TGCGCCAGCAGCCAAGGGCTCGACGAGCAGTACTTC.

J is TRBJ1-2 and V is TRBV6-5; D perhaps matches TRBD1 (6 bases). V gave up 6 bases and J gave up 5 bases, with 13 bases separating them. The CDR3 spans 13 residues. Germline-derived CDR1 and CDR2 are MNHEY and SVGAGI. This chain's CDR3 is CASSPGTLYGYTF. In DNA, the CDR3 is TGTGCCAGCAGCCCCGGGACACTTTATGGCTACACCTTC.

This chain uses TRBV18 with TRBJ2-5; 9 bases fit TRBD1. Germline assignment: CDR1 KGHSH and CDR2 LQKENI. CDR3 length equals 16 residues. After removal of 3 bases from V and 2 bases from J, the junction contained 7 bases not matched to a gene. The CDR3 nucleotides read TGTGCCAGCTCACCGGCTATTGGACAGGGGCAAGAGACCCAGTACTTC. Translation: CASSPAIGQGQETQYF. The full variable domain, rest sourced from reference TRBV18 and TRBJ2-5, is NAGVMQNPRHLVRRRGQEARLRCSPMKGHSHVYWYRQLPEEGLKFMVYLQKENIIDESGMPKERFSAEFPKEGPSILRIQQVVRGDSAAYFCASSPAIGQGQETQYFGPGTRLLVL.

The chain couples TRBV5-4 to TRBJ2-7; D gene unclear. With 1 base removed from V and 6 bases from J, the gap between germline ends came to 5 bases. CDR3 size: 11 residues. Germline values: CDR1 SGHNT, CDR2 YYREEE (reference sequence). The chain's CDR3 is CASSLYSEQYF. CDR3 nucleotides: TGTGCCAGCAGCTTGTATTCCGAGCAGTACTTC.

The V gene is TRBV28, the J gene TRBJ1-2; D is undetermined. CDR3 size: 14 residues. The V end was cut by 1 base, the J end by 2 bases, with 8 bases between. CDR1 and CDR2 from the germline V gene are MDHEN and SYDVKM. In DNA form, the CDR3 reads TGTGCCAGCAGTTTATCCTACAGCAACTATGGCTACACCTTC. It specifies CASSLSYSNYGYTF.

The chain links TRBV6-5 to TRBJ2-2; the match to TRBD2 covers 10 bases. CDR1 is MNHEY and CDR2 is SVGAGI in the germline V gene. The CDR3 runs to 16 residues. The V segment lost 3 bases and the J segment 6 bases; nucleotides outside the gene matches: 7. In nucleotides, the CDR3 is TGTGCCAGCAGTTATTTTTCTAGCGGGAGTGCCGGGGAGCTGTTTTTT. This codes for CASSYFSSGSAGELFF.

In DNA form, the CDR3 reads TGTGCCAGCATAGGTGAAGACAGAACCGACAATGAGCAGTTCTTC. Translating gives CASIGEDRTDNEQFF. The V and J genes are TRBV21-1 and TRBJ2-1; TRBD1, the table's D call, was not compared with the DNA. TRBV21-1 counts as a pseudogene. The CDR3 totals 15 residues.

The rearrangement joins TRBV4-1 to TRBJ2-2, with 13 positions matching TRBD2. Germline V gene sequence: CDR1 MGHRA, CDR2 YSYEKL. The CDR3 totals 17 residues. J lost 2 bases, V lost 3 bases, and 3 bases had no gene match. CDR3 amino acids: CASSHGLAGVNTGELFF. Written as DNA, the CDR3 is TGCGCCAGCAGCCACGGACTAGCGGGGGTAAACACCGGGGAGCTGTTTTTT.

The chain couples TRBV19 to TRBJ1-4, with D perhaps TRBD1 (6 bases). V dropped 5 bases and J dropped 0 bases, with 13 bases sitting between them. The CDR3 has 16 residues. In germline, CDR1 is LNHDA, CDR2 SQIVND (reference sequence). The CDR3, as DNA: TGTGCCAGTAGTCCCCGGGACAAAGCAACTAATGAAAAACTGTTTTTT. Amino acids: CASSPRDKATNEKLFF.